This T cell receptor beta chain was sequenced during a study of identical twins. After template switching added a universal primer site, the resulting cDNA carried unique molecular identifiers. Each CDR3 protein is one row after TCRdb ran MiXCR on the 5' RACE reads. This table holds about 890,000 distinct CDR3 sequences, over 9% found once. Notes on the study in general: It was cross-sectional statistical analysis, not following the same donors, that the conclusions relied on. The abundant beta clonotypes from cord blood had fewer insertions, and memory repertoires had none of this. Low generation-probability sequences were in excess among twin-shared out-of-frame alpha sequences.

A word on this clonotype: Its target is not known.

The same sample was also studied in work on yellow fever vaccine responses in identical twins.

Sequenced: PBMCs. This TCR was sampled from a woman younger than 35 in good health.

The CDR3 reads CSAKSGTGAYNEQFF. CDR3 in DNA: TGCAGTGCAAAATCCGGGACAGGGGCGTACAATGAGCAGTTCTTC. The chain carries TRBV20-1 and TRBJ2-1; TRBD1 matches at 10 bases. CDR1 is DFQATT and CDR2 is SNEGSKA in the germline V gene (reference sequence). V trimming: 6 bases; J trimming: 4 bases; junction bases outside the gene matches: 9. The CDR3 sequence is 15 residues long.